The TCR beta chain under discussion was sequenced for a study of cytomegalovirus exposure and HLA in healthy donors. Study-wide results and caveats: An analysis done earlier found most TCR beta V segments productive about 87% or about 30% of the time. A few CMV-associated chains were confirmed in vitro to be specific for CMV antigens. Some V segments could not be told apart, so they were left out, TRBV6-2 and TRBV6-3 among them.

The germline V gene has CDR1 SGHTA and CDR2 FQGTGA. CDR3 length: 15 amino acids. V lost 1 base to trimming and J lost 4 bases; unmatched junction nucleotides: 2. Concerning this clone: What it binds is unknown.

The PCR used 60 Vbeta and 13 Jbeta primers. TCRdb's table, derived via immunoSEQ multiplex PCR, lists solely in-frame clones and lacks some. This table holds under 120,000 clones, 55% to 65% found once. Donors showed nominal health when sampled, although they likely had unrecorded immune exposures. The TCR comes from a man younger than 40 in good health and CMV-seropositive. The chain links TRBV7-3 to TRBJ2-1, with 9 bases lining up with TRBD1. Sequencing input: PBMCs. Here the CDR3 DNA reads TGTGCCAGCAGCTTAAGGGGGACAGGGTACAATGAGCAGTTCTTC. It translates to CASSLRGTGYNEQFF.